This TCR beta chain was documented in a study of T-cell memory formation after mild COVID-19. About the research overall: The study found TCR clusters largely donor specific. General study findings and limits: CD4+ contracting clones lay mainly in CM and EM, CD8+ ones in EMRA. The second-wave clones peaking on day 37 were not confirmed as SARS-CoV-2-specific. Pre-infection memory already had some responding clones, implying cross-reactive memory joined.

As concerns this clonotype: Its antigen remains unidentified.

The V and J ends lost 0 bases and 12 bases respectively, with 9 bases between them. The germline V gene encodes CDR1 SGHVS and CDR2 FQNEAQ. The CDR3 has 13 residues. TCRdb used MiXCR to reprocess the 5' RACE reads, holding one entry per CDR3 protein. Of hundreds of thousands of distinct CDR3 sequences in the sample, about 20% were seen once. Sequenced: PBMCs or a T cell subset sorted from them (not recorded which). The chain links TRBV7-8 to TRBJ1-6; D not certain. The clonotype comes from an adult woman who had mild COVID-19 (a few samples of this study predate the infection). Cell type and time point are not known. The CDR3 region has the DNA TGTGCCAGCAGCTTAGCGTTTACGAAACCCCTCCACTTT. This sequence encodes CASSLAFTKPLHF.